The rows below give T cell receptor beta chains drawn from one sample of a study of T cells in Graves' hyperthyroidism and ophthalmopathy. In TCRdb, the multiplex PCR reads were re-called with MiXCR into one record per CDR3 protein. The sample has about 46,000 distinct CDR3 sequences, 45% to 50% seen once. Sequences were obtained from peripheral blood or thyroid tissue (not recorded which). The source is a woman between 50 and 59 years old with Graves' hyperthyroidism. Both conserved end residues are part of each CDR3. The D gene is left open where the match is weak. The listing skips clone size in some rows; elsewhere it reads once, few, many or a size class.

- | 17 | TRBD2 | TRBJ2-7 | TRBV19 | TGTGCCAGTAGTATTACAGGACTAGCGGGTAATACCTACGAGCAGTACTTC | CASSITGLAGNTYEQYF
- | 13 | - | TRBJ1-1 | TRBV7-2 | TGTGCCAGCAGCCCTGTCATGAACACTGAAGCTTTCTTT | CASSPVMNTEAFF
- | 11 | TRBD2 | TRBJ2-5 | TRBV12-3/TRBV12-4 | TGTGCCAGCACGGGGCGGGAGACCCGGTACTTC | CASTGRETRYF
- | 14 | TRBD2 | TRBJ2-7 | TRBV5-1 | TGCGCCAGCAGACCTAGCGGGAGCTCATACGAGCAGTACTTC | CASRPSGSSYEQYF
many | 15 | TRBD1 | TRBJ1-3 | TRBV4-3 | TGCGCCAGCAGCCAAAGGACAGGGGCAGGAAACACCATATATTTT | CASSQRTGAGNTIYF
many | 15 | - | TRBJ1-1 | TRBV5-1 | TGCGCCAGCAGCTTGGGGGCAGGGGAGATGACTGAAGCTTTCTTT | CASSLGAGEMTEAFF
- | 13 | TRBD1 | TRBJ2-7 | TRBV7-9 | TGTGCCAGCAGCTCAGCGACAGGGGGCGAGCAGTACTTC | CASSSATGGEQYF
- | 16 | - | TRBJ1-2 | TRBV25-1 | TGTGCCAGCAGTGCTAGTCAGCCAGGGGCTCCCTATGGCTACACCTTC | CASSASQPGAPYGYTF
few | 17 | TRBD1 | TRBJ2-6 | TRBV7-2 | TGTGCCAGCAGCTTCCCGGGACAGGGCTCTGGGGCCAACGTCCTGACTTTC | CASSFPGQGSGANVLTF
- | 15 | TRBD1 | TRBJ1-4 | TRBV12-3/TRBV12-4 | TGTGCCAGCAGGGGGGCCGGGACAGGTGTCGCAAAACTGTTTTTT | CASRGAGTGVAKLFF
- | 12 | TRBD1 | TRBJ2-7 | TRBV20-1 | TGCAGTGCTGGGACAGGGGGCTACGAGCAGTACTTC | CSAGTGGYEQYF
- | 13 | TRBD1 | TRBJ1-6 | TRBV20-1 | TGCAGTGCCTGGGACAGGGGACATTCACCCCTCCACTTT | CSAWDRGHSPLHF
many | 14 | - | TRBJ1-2 | TRBV28 | TGTGCCAGCAGTCCCCAAACTTACACGCGGGGCTACACCTTC | CASSPQTYTRGYTF
many | 12 | - | TRBJ2-2 | TRBV30 | TGTGCCTGGAGTCTAGTTGCCGGGGAGCTGTTTTTT | CAWSLVAGELFF
many | 14 | TRBD2 | TRBJ2-3 | TRBV2 | TGTGCCAGCTTGAGCGGGAGGATCACAGATACGCAGTATTTT | CASLSGRITDTQYF
many | 15 | TRBD1 | TRBJ1-5 | TRBV20-1 | TGCAGTGCTGCCCCGGGACAGGCGGTCAATCAGCCCCAGCATTTT | CSAAPGQAVNQPQHF
- | 13 | - | TRBJ1-2 | TRBV28 | TGTGCCAGCAGTCCGGGACACTTCTATGGCTACACCTTC | CASSPGHFYGYTF
many | 15 | TRBD1 | TRBJ1-2 | TRBV9 | TGTGCCAGCAGCGCCGGGACAGGGGACGGCTATGGCTACACCTTC | CASSAGTGDGYGYTF